Listed below are T cell receptor beta chains from one sample, sequenced in a study of shared clonotypes between healthy human individuals. Some clones are missing from TCRdb's copy, which holds only in-frame ones; the method was immunoSEQ multiplex PCR. The sample shows 2,500,000 or so clones, more than 85% of them seen only once. Material: naive CD4+ T cells from PBMCs. These TCRs come from a man in his late teens or twenties in good health. Some clones in this sample may be carry-over from other donors' samples. Each CDR3 is given with its conserved first and last residue. The D gene is left open where the match is weak. A row's size may be missing; if present it is once, few, many or a size class.

TRBV30	once	NA	TRBJ1-3	TGTGCCTGGAGTCCGGACAGCTCTGGAAACACCATATATTTT	CAWSPDSSGNTIYF
TRBV5-1	NA	NA	TRBJ2-1	TGCGCCAGCAGCTTCGACCCGAGCTCCTACAATGAGCAGTTCTTC	CASSFDPSSYNEQFF
TRBV28	NA	NA	TRBJ2-3	TGTGCCAGCAAAGGTCGGTCCAGCGATACGCAGTATTTT	CASKGRSSDTQYF
TRBV15	NA	NA	TRBJ2-3	TGTGCCGCCGGGGCTGCAGGCACAGATACGCAGTATTTT	CAAGAAGTDTQYF
TRBV19	NA	TRBD1	TRBJ2-5	TGTGCCAGTAGTTCAGGGACAGCCCAAGAGACCCAGTACTTC	CASSSGTAQETQYF
TRBV11-3	NA	NA	TRBJ2-1	TGTGCCAGCAGCAAAGAGGGGGGCAGCGGTTCCAATGAGCAGTTCTTC	CASSKEGGSGSNEQFF
TRBV5-6	NA	TRBD2	TRBJ2-7	TGTGCCAGCAGCTTGTATGTGACTAGCGGGATCGGGGTTTCCTACGAGCAGTACTTC	CASSLYVTSGIGVSYEQYF
TRBV7-6	NA	NA	TRBJ2-5	TGTGCCAGCAGCCTATCACCTACAGGGATTCAGGAGACCCAGTACTTC	CASSLSPTGIQETQYF
TRBV19	NA	NA	TRBJ2-3	TGTGCCAGTAGTATCCCTCGGCAGGGTGCAGATACGCAGTATTTT	CASSIPRQGADTQYF
TRBV11-2	NA	NA	TRBJ1-2	TGTGCCAGCAGCTCCTTGAAAAGACAGGAGAACTATGGCTACACCTTC	CASSSLKRQENYGYTF
TRBV9	NA	TRBD1	TRBJ1-2	TGTGCCAGCAGCGTAGCCCAGGACAGGGCAGGAAACTATGGCTACACCTTC	CASSVAQDRAGNYGYTF
TRBV19	few	TRBD1	TRBJ1-2	TGTGCCAGTAGTGAAGACAGGGACGAGGGCTACACCTTC	CASSEDRDEGYTF
TRBV6-1	NA	NA	TRBJ2-7	TGTGCCAGCAGTGTCACCCAGGTTCCATTCAGGGAAAGCGAGCAGTACTTC	CASSVTQVPFRESEQYF
TRBV4-1	NA	TRBD2	TRBJ2-1	TGCGCCAGCAGCCAAAAGGCAGCTAGCGGGCGTGACAATGAGCAGTTCTTC	CASSQKAASGRDNEQFF
TRBV7-2	NA	NA	TRBJ2-3	TGTGCCAGCAGCCCCCGGAGGGATACGCAGTATTTT	CASSPRRDTQYF
TRBV28	NA	NA	TRBJ1-1	TGTGCCACCTCAACAGGGAAAACTGAAGCTTTCTTT	CATSTGKTEAFF
TRBV4-3	NA	NA	TRBJ1-1	TGCGCCAGCAGCCACGATGGGAGGAACACTGAAGCTTTCTTT	CASSHDGRNTEAFF
TRBV30	NA	NA	TRBJ1-3	TGTGCCTGGAGTGGGGGTTCGAGCTCTGGAAACACCATATATTTT	CAWSGGSSSGNTIYF
TRBV4-1	NA	NA	TRBJ2-6	TGCGCCAGCAGCCAAGATTACCGGGCCTCTGGGGCCAACGTCCTGACTTTC	CASSQDYRASGANVLTF
TRBV7-9	NA	NA	TRBJ2-1	TGTGCCAGCAGCTTAGCTGATGGGCCCCACAATGAGCAGTTCTTC	CASSLADGPHNEQFF
TRBV28	NA	NA	TRBJ2-7	TGTGCCAGCAGTTCCGGGAGTGGCTACGAGCAGTACTTC	CASSSGSGYEQYF
TRBV10-2	NA	TRBD2	TRBJ2-7	TGCGCCAGCAGGCCTAGCGGGAGCCCCACCTACAAGCAGTACTTC	CASRPSGSPTYKQYF
TRBV5-6	NA	NA	TRBJ1-1	TGTGCCAGCAGCTTGAAAATCGGTCATGGGGGGCGCGTGCCTGAAGCTTTCTTT	CASSLKIGHGGRVPEAFF
TRBV7-2	NA	NA	TRBJ1-2	TGTGCCAGCAGCCTACTTGCAGGAGGCTACACCTTC	CASSLLAGGYTF
TRBV27	NA	NA	TRBJ1-1	TGTGCCAGCAGTTTAATTGCCAGAAGTTCCACCTCTGAAGCTTTCTTT	CASSLIARSSTSEAFF
TRBV6-6	NA	NA	TRBJ2-7	TGTGCCAGCAGTATTGCCATGGGACAAGGCGGCTACGAGCAGTACTTC	CASSIAMGQGGYEQYF
TRBV11-1	NA	NA	TRBJ1-1	TGTGCCAGCAGCTTCAGGGGTGGAGACACTGAAGCTTTCTTT	CASSFRGGDTEAFF
TRBV11-2	NA	NA	TRBJ2-6	TGTGCCAGCACCCGGACAGACTCTGGGGCCAACGTCCTGACTTTC	CASTRTDSGANVLTF
TRBV2	NA	TRBD2	TRBJ2-5	TGTGCCAGCATGCGGGAGGGCCTCGTCGTAGAGACCCAGTACTTC	CASMREGLVVETQYF
TRBV29-1	NA	NA	TRBJ1-1	TGCAGCGTACAACAACGACTCAGGAGAAGCACTGAAGCTTTCTTT	CSVQQRLRRSTEAFF
TRBV5-1	once	NA	TRBJ2-3	TGCGCCAGCAGCTTCCAATCCGCCACAGATACGCAGTATTTT	CASSFQSATDTQYF
TRBV15	NA	NA	TRBJ1-2	TGTGCCACCAGCAGAATTGGGGACTCGCTCAACTATGGCTACACCTTC	CATSRIGDSLNYGYTF
TRBV5-4	NA	NA	TRBJ2-7	TGTGCCAGCAGCCGGGGTGGAGAGCAGTACTTC	CASSRGGEQYF
TRBV7-2	NA	TRBD1	TRBJ2-2	TGTGCCAGCAGCACGACAGGGGGCTGGGCGAACACCGGGGAGCTGTTTTTT	CASSTTGGWANTGELFF
TRBV7-9	NA	TRBD1	TRBJ2-5	TGTGCCAGCAGCTTGGGGGACAGGGTCCAAGAGACCCAGTACTTC	CASSLGDRVQETQYF
TRBV10-3	NA	TRBD2	TRBJ2-3	TGTGCCATCAGGGGAGCGGGGCGGGGCACAGATACGCAGTATTTT	CAIRGAGRGTDTQYF
TRBV6-6	NA	NA	TRBJ2-5	TGTGCCAGCAGTGCAACTCAAGAGACCCAGTACTTC	CASSATQETQYF
TRBV11-3	NA	TRBD2	TRBJ2-5	TGTGCCAGCAGCTCGCGGACTAGCGGGAGTCTGGAGACCCAGTACTTC	CASSSRTSGSLETQYF
TRBV14	NA	NA	TRBJ1-2	TGTGCCAGCAGCCAAGGTCAGCTCAAAACAAGGGGCTACACCTTC	CASSQGQLKTRGYTF
TRBV28	NA	TRBD1	TRBJ1-4	TGTGCCAGCAGGACAGGGGCCACTAATGAAAAACTGTTTTTT	CASRTGATNEKLFF
TRBV28	NA	TRBD1	TRBJ1-2	TGTGCCAGCAGTTTCGGGCAGGGGGTCTTCTATGGCTACACCTTC	CASSFGQGVFYGYTF
TRBV5-4	NA	NA	TRBJ2-5	TGTGCCAGCAGCCGAGGGGGGCAGTCCGTTGTCGAGACCCAGTACTTC	CASSRGGQSVVETQYF
TRBV28	once	NA	TRBJ2-1	TGTGCCAGCAGTTCGGCAGGGTCCTACAATGAGCAGTTCTTC	CASSSAGSYNEQFF
TRBV5-1	NA	TRBD1	TRBJ2-7	TGCGCCAGCAGCGGCGCCGGGACAGGGGCCTACGAGCAGTACTTC	CASSGAGTGAYEQYF
TRBV7-8	NA	NA	TRBJ2-2	TGTGCCAGCAGCCGACAGTTTCCTAACACCGGGGAGCTGTTTTTT	CASSRQFPNTGELFF
TRBV5-4	NA	NA	TRBJ2-2	TGTGCCAGCGGGGGCACCGGGGAGCTGTTTTTT	CASGGTGELFF
TRBV11-2	NA	NA	TRBJ2-5	TGTGCCAGCAGCTTAGTAGTGGAGGGATGGGCAGAGACCCAGTACTTC	CASSLVVEGWAETQYF